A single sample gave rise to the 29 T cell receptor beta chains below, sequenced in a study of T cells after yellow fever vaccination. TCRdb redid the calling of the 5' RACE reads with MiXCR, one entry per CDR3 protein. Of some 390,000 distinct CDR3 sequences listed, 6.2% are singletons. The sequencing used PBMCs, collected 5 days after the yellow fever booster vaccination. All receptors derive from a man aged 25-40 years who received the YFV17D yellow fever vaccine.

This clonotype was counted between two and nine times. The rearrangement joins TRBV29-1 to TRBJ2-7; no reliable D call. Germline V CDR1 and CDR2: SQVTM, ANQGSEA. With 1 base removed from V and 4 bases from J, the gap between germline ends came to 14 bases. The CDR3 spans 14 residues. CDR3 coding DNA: TGCAGCGTTGAAGCCATGTCCCCCAAGTACGAGCAGTACTTC. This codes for CSVEAMSPKYEQYF.

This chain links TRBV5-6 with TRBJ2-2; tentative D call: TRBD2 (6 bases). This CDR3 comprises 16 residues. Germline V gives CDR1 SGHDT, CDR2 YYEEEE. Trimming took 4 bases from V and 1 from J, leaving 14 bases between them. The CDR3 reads CASSQMGGENTGELFF. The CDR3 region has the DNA TGTGCCAGCAGCCAGATGGGCGGGGAGAACACCGGGGAGCTGTTTTTT.

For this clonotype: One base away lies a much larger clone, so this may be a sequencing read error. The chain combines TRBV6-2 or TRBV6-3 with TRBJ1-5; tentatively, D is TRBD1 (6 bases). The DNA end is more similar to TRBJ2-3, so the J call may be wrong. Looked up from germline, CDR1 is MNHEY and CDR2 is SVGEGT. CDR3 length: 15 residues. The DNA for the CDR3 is TGTGCCAGCAGACAAACAGGGCCCACTGGGCAGCCCCAGTATTTT. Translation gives CASRQTGPTGQPQYF.

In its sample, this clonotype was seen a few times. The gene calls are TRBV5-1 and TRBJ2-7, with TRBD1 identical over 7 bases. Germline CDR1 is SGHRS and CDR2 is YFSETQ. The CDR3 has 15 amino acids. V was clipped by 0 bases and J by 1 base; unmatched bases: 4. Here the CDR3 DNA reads TGCGCCAGCAGCTTGGCCAACAGGGGATCCTACGAGCAGTACTTC. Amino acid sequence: CASSLANRGSYEQYF. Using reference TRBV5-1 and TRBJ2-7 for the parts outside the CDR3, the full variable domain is KAGVTQTPRYLIKTRGQQVTLSCSPISGHRSVSWYQQTPGQGLQFLFEYFSETQRNKGNFPGRFSGRQFSNSRSEMNVSTLELGDSALYLCASSLANRGSYEQYFGPGTRLTVT.

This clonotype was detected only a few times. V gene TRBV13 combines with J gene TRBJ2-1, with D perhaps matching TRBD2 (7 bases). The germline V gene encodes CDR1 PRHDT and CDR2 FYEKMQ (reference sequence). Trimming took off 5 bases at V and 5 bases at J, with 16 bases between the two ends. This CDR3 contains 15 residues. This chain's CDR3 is CASSRGAQGNNEQFF. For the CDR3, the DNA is TGTGCCAGCAGCCGGGGGGCACAGGGAAACAATGAGCAGTTCTTC.

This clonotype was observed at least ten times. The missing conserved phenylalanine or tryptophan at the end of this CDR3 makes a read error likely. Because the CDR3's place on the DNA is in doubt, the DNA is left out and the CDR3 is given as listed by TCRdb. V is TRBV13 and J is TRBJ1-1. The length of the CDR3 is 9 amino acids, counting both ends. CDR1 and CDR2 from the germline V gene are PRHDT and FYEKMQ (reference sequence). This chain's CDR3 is CASSHRSSI.

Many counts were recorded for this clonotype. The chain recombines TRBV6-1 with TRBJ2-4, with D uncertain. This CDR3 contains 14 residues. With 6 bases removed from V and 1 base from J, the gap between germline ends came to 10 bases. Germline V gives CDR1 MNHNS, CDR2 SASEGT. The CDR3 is CASSETRAKNIQYF. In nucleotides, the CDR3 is TGTGCCAGCAGCGAAACCCGGGCCAAAAACATTCAGTACTTC.

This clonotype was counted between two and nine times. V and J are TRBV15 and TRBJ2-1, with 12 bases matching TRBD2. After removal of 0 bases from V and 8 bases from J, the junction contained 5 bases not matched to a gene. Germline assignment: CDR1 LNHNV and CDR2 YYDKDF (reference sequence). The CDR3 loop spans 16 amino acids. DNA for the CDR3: TGTGCCACCAGCAGAGAACCTAGCGGGAGGGGGCATGAGCAGTTCTTC. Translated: CATSREPSGRGHEQFF.

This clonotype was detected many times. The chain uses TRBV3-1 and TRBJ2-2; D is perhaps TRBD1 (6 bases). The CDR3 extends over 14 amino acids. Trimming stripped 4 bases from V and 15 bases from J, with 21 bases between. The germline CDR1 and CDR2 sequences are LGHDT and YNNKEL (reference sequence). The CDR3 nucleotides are TGTGCCAGCAGCCCCGGGACACCCGTCCTGGTTTTGTTTTTT. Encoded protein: CASSPGTPVLVLFF.

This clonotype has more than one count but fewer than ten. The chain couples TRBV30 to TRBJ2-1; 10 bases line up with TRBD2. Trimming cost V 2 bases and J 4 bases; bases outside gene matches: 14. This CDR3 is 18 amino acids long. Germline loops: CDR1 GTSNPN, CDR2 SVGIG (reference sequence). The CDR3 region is CAWSNSRLAGAGYNEQFF. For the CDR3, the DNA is TGTGCCTGGAGTAATTCTAGGCTAGCGGGAGCGGGTTACAATGAGCAGTTCTTC.

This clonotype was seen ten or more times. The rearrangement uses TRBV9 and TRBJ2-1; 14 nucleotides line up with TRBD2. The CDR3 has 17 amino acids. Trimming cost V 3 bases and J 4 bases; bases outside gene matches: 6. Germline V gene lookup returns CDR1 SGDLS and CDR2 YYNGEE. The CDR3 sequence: CASSEGTSGSHYNEQFF. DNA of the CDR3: TGTGCCAGCAGCGAGGGGACTAGCGGGAGCCATTACAATGAGCAGTTCTTC.

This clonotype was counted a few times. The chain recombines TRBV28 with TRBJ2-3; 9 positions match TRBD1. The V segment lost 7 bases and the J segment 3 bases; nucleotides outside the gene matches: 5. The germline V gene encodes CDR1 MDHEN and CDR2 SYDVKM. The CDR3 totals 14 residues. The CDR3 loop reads CASTSGQGTDTQYF. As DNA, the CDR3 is TGTGCCAGCACCTCGGGACAGGGTACAGATACGCAGTATTTT.

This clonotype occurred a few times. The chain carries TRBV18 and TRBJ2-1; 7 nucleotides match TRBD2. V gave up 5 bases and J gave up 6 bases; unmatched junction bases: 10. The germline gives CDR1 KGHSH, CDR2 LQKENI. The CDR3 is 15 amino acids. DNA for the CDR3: TGTGCCAGCTCATCGCAAGGGGCTAGCGGCAATGAGCAGTTCTTC. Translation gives CASSSQGASGNEQFF. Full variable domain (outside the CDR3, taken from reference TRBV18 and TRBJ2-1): NAGVMQNPRHLVRRRGQEARLRCSPMKGHSHVYWYRQLPEEGLKFMVYLQKENIIDESGMPKERFSAEFPKEGPSILRIQQVVRGDSAAYFCASSSQGASGNEQFFGPGTRLTVL.

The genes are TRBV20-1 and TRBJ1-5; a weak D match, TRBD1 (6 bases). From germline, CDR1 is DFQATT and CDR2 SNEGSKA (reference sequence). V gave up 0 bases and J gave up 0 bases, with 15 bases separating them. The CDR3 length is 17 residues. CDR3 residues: CSARDLGDNYSNQPQHF. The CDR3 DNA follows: TGCAGTGCTAGAGATCTTGGGGACAACTATAGCAATCAGCCCCAGCATTTT.

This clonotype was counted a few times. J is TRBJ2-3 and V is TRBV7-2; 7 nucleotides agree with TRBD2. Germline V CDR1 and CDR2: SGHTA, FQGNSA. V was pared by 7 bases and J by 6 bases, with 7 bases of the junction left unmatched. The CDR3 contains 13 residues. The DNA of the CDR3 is TGTGCCAGCAACCGGGACTATTCGGATACGCAGTATTTT. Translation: CASNRDYSDTQYF.

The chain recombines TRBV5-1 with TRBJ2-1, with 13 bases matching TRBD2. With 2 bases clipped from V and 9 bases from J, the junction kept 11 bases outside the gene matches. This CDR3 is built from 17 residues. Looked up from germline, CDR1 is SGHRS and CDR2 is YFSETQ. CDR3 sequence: CASSLGPTSGRISEQFF. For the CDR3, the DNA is TGCGCCAGCAGCTTAGGTCCGACTAGCGGGAGGATTAGTGAGCAGTTCTTC.

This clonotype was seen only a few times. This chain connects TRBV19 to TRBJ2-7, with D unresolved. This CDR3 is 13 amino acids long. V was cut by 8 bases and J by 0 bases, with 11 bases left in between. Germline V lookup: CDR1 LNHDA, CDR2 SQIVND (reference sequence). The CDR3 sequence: CASSASSSYEQYF. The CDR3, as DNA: TGTGCCAGTTCGGCCAGTAGCTCCTACGAGCAGTACTTC.

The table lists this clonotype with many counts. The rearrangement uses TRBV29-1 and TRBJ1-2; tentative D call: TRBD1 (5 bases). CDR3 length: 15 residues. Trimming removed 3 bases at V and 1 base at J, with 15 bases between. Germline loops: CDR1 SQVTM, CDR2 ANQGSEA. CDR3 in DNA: TGCAGCGTTGAGGGAGGGGATGGGATTAACTATGGCTACACCTTC. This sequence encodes CSVEGGDGINYGYTF. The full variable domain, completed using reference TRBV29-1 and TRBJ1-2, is SAVISQKPSRDICQRGTSLTIQCQVDSQVTMMFWYRQQPGQSLTLIATANQGSEATYESGFVIDKFPISRPNLTFSTLTVSNMSPEDSSIYLCSVEGGDGINYGYTFGSGTRLTVV.

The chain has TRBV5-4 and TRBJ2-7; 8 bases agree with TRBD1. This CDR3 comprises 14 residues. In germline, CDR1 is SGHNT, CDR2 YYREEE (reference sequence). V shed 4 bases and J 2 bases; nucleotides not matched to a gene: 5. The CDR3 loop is CASSTSTGAYEQYF. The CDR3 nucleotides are TGTGCCAGCAGCACCTCGACAGGGGCCTACGAGCAGTACTTC.

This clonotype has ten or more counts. CDR3 nucleotides: TGTGCCAGCAGGGACAGGGGGGTAGAGCCCCAGCATTTT. It encodes CASRDRGVEPQHF. The gene calls are TRBV7-8 and TRBJ1-5, with 10 bases fitting TRBD1. The germline gives CDR1 SGHVS, CDR2 FQNEAQ. CDR3 size: 13 residues. The V gene end was trimmed by 6 bases and the J gene end by 8 bases; junction bases not matched to a gene: 4.

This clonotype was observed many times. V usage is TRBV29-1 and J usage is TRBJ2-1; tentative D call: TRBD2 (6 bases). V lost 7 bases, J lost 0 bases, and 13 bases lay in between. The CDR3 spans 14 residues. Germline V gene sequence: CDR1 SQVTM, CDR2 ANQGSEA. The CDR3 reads CSASDGSSYNEQFF. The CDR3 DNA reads TGCAGCGCCTCGGACGGGAGCTCCTACAATGAGCAGTTCTTC.

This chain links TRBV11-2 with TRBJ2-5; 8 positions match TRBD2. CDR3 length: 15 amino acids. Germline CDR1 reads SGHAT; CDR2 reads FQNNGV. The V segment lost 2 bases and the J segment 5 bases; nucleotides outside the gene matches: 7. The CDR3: CASSLSAGVYETQYF. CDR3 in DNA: TGTGCCAGCAGCTTATCAGCGGGAGTGTATGAGACCCAGTACTTC.

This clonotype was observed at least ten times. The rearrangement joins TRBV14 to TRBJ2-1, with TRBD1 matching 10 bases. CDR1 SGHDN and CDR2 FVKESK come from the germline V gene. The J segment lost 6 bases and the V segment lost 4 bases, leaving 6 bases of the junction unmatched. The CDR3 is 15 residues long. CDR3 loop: CASSRGGQGVNEQFF. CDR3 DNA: TGTGCCAGCAGCCGGGGAGGACAGGGGGTCAATGAGCAGTTCTTC.

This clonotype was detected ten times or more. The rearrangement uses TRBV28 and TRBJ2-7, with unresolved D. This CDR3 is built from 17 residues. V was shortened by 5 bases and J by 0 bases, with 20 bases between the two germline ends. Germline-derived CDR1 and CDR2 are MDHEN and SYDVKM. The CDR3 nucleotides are TGTGCCAGCAGTCACACAGAAGCCCGGACGGTCTCCTACGAGCAGTACTTC. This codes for CASSHTEARTVSYEQYF.

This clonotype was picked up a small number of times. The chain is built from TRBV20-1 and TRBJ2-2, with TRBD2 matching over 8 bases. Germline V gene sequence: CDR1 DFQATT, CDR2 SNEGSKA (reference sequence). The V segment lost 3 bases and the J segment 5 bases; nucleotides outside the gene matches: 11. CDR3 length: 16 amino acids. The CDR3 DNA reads TGCAGTGCTAGCGGTTGGGAGTCTAGCGGGACCGGGGAGCTGTTTTTT. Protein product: CSASGWESSGTGELFF.

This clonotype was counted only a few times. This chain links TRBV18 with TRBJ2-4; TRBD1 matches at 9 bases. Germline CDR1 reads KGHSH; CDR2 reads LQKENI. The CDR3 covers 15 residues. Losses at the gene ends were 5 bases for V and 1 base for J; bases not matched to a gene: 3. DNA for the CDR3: TGTGCCAGCTCATCACAGGGGGCGGCCAAAAACATTCAGTACTTC. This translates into CASSSQGAAKNIQYF.

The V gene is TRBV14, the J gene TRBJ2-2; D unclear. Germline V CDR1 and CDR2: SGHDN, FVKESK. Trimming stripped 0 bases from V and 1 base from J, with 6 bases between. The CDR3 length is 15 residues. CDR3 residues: CASSQDRGNTGELFF. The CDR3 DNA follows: TGTGCCAGCAGCCAAGATCGTGGGAACACCGGGGAGCTGTTTTTT.

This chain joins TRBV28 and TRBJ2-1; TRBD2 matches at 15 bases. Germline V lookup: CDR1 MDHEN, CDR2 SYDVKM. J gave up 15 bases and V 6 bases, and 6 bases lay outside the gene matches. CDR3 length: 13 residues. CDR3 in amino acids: CASRPGLAGGRFF. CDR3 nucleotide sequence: TGTGCCAGCAGGCCGGGACTAGCGGGAGGTCGGTTCTTC.

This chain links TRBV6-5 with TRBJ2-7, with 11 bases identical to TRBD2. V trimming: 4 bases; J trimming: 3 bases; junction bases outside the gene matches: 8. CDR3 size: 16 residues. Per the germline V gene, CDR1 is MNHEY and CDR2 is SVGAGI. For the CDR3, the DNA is TGTGCCAGCAGTTCGACTAGCGGGGACTCTTACTACGAGCAGTACTTC. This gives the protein CASSSTSGDSYYEQYF.